The 5 T cell receptor beta chains below all came from one sample that was sequenced in a study of blood T cell repertoires in COVID-19. Repertoires were generated with immunoSEQ multiplex PCR, while TCRdb's copy carries only in-frame clones and drops some. Found here are about 190,000 clones, roughly 85% of them singletons; the top ten hold under 5.5%. Sample: peripheral blood. The receptors were sampled from a woman in her 30s with acute or convalescent COVID-19.

The chain combines TRBV28 with TRBJ1-2; D is perhaps TRBD1 (6 bases). The CDR3 is made up of 17 amino acids. The V gene lost 1 base and the J gene lost 2 bases, with 17 bases spanning the gap. Looked up from germline, CDR1 is MDHEN and CDR2 is SYDVKM. The CDR3 DNA reads as TGTGCCAGCAGTTTATCTAACTTTTGGGGGCGAAACTATGGCTACACCTTC. Protein sequence: CASSLSNFWGRNYGYTF.

This clone was detected only a few times. V usage is TRBV27 and J usage is TRBJ2-7; 10 bases fit TRBD1. This CDR3 comprises 16 residues. Looked up from germline, CDR1 is MNHEY and CDR2 is SMNVEV (reference sequence). J was trimmed by 3 bases and V by 4 bases; bases with no gene match: 9. The CDR3: CASSSKWTGGSYEQYF. DNA of the CDR3: TGTGCCAGCAGTTCAAAGTGGACAGGGGGGAGCTACGAGCAGTACTTC.

J is TRBJ2-3 and V is TRBV9, with D possibly matching TRBD1 (5 bases). Between the trimmed V and J ends, which lost 3 bases and 2 bases, there was a span of 25 bases. Per germline, CDR1 SGDLS and CDR2 YYNGEE. This CDR3 is built from 19 residues. For the CDR3, the DNA is TGTGCCAGCAGCGGATTACAGAAAAGGGGTCAAGTTAACACAGATACGCAGTATTTT. It encodes CASSGLQKRGQVNTDTQYF.

J is TRBJ1-1 and V is TRBV6-2 or TRBV6-3; no clear D. The CDR3 is 14 amino acids. CDR1 MNHEY and CDR2 SVGEGT come from the germline V gene. The V gene lost 5 bases and the J gene lost 1 base, with 11 bases spanning the gap. The CDR3 nucleotides read TGTGCCAGCAGTGCGCGACTAGAGAACACTGAAGCTTTCTTT. This translates into CASSARLENTEAFF.

The chain uses TRBV2 and TRBJ2-1; D is perhaps TRBD2 (5 bases). The germline V gene has CDR1 SNHLY and CDR2 FYNNEI. V was trimmed by 6 bases and J by 10 bases, leaving 19 bases between them. This CDR3 region has 14 residues. CDR3 in amino acids: CASRLRAKVSEQFF. Written as DNA, the CDR3 is TGTGCCAGCAGGTTGAGGGCTAAGGTGTCGGAGCAGTTCTTC. Supplemented by reference TRBV2 and TRBJ2-1, the full variable domain reads EPEVTQTPSHQVTQMGQEVILRCVPISNHLYFYWYRQILGQKVEFLVSFYNNEISEKSEIFDDQFSVERPDGSNFTLKIRSTKLEDSAMYFCASRLRAKVSEQFFGPGTRLTVL.